The following is a T cell receptor beta chain sequence with its context. The record originates from a study of OX40 agonist ivuxolimab in advanced cancers. Sequencing was performed with immunoSEQ multiplex PCR; in TCRdb, only in-frame clones are kept and a portion is missing. Of about 97,000 clones listed, around 85% are singletons. Trimming at V came to 7 bases and at J to 4 bases, leaving 9 bases not matched to a gene. This CDR3 region has 14 residues. Looked up from germline, CDR1 is MNHNY and CDR2 is SVGAGI (reference sequence). The sample consisted of CD4+ or CD8+ T cells sorted from blood, taken in a trial of the OX40 agonist ivuxolimab. The chain has TRBV6-6 and TRBJ1-1; 7 bases map to TRBD1. The clonotype comes from an adult with an advanced solid tumor such as melanoma, head and neck, liver or kidney cancer. This CDR3 reads CASTMDRWGTEAFF. The CDR3, as DNA: TGTGCCAGCACCATGGACAGGTGGGGCACTGAAGCTTTCTTT.